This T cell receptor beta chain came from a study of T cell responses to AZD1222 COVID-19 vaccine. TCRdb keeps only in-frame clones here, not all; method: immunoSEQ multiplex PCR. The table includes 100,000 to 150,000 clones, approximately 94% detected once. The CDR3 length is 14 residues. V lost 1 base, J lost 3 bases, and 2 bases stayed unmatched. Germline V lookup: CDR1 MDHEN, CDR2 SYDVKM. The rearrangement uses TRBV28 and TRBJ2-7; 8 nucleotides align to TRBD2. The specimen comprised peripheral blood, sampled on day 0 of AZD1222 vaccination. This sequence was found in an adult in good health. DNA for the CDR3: TGTGCCAGCAGTTTATTAGGGACTAGCTACGAGCAGTACTTC. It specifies CASSLLGTSYEQYF. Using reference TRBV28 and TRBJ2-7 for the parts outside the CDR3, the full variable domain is DVKVTQSSRYLVKRTGEKVFLECVQDMDHENMFWYRQDPGLGLRLIYFSYDVKMKEKGDIPEGYSVSREKKERFSLILESASTNQTSMYLCASSLLGTSYEQYFGPGTRLTVT.